The rows below give T cell receptor beta chains drawn from one sample of a study of blood T cells in healthy people across ages. TCRdb passed the 5' RACE reads through MiXCR, listing each CDR3 protein once. The data show about 640,000 distinct CDR3 sequences, with 58% seen just once and over 30% held by the top ten. The sample was blood. The receptors derive from a man in his 60s in good health. CDR3s include the opening cysteine and the closing phenylalanine or tryptophan. The order of the fields is CDR3 length, D gene, J gene, clone size, V gene, CDR3 DNA, CDR3 protein. D genes are given only for firm matches. The size field is filled for only some rows; it gives once, few, many or a size class.

14	TRBD2	TRBJ2-5	few	TRBV20-1	TGCAGTGCTAGAAATTCGGGGGGGCGGGAGACCCAGTACTTC	CSARNSGGRETQYF
16	TRBD1	TRBJ1-1	.	TRBV20-1	TGCAGTGTTAGACCGATCGGGACAGGGGCGAACACTGAAGCTTTCTTT	CSVRPIGTGANTEAFF
13	.	TRBJ2-3	many	TRBV24-1	TGTGCCACCAACGGACACGGAACAGATACGCAGTATTTT	CATNGHGTDTQYF
13	TRBD2	TRBJ2-3	few	TRBV2	TGTGCCAGCAGGGGGACTAGCGTCGATACGCAGTATTTT	CASRGTSVDTQYF
15	TRBD1	TRBJ1-6	.	TRBV5-1	TGCGCCAGCAGCTTAGGTATTACAGGGGATTCACCCCTCCACTTT	CASSLGITGDSPLHF
17	TRBD2	TRBJ2-1	.	TRBV7-2	TGTGCCAGCAGCTTATCAAGGACTAGCGGGGGGGCTCGAGAGCAGTTCTTC	CASSLSRTSGGAREQFF
15	.	TRBJ2-3	.	TRBV5-1	TGCGCCAGCAGCTCCCAGGCGGGTGGCACAGATACGCAGTATTTT	CASSSQAGGTDTQYF
15	.	TRBJ2-7	few	TRBV4-1	TGCGCCAGCAGCCCAAGCGAGTCCTCAAGATACGAGCAGTACTTC	CASSPSESSRYEQYF
13	TRBD1	TRBJ1-5	.	TRBV10-1	TGCGCCAGCGCCGGGACAGGGAATCAGCCCCAGCATTTT	CASAGTGNQPQHF
18	TRBD1	TRBJ2-4	few	TRBV5-1	TGCGCCAGCAGCCCGACCCCGGGACAGGATTTAGCCAAAAACATTCAGTACTTC	CASSPTPGQDLAKNIQYF
14	.	TRBJ1-6	.	TRBV27	TGTGCCAGCAGTTCGTCGGACTGGATTTCACCCCTCCACTTT	CASSSSDWISPLHF
16	.	TRBJ2-3	.	TRBV2	TGTGCCAGCAGCGACTTGGGGGGCCCTTCCCCAGATACGCAGTATTTT	CASSDLGGPSPDTQYF
13	TRBD1	TRBJ2-3	once	TRBV10-3	TGTGCCATCAGTGAACAGGGGACAGATACGCAGTATTTT	CAISEQGTDTQYF
15	.	TRBJ1-1	.	TRBV12-3/TRBV12-4	TGTGCCAGCAGTTTGTGGGCAACGCCCGTCACTGAAGCTTTCTTT	CASSLWATPVTEAFF
15	TRBD2	TRBJ2-3	.	TRBV5-1	TGTGCCAGCAGCTTAGGACTAGCGGACACAGATACGCAGTATTTT	CASSLGLADTDTQYF